The TCR beta chain under discussion was sequenced for a study of cytomegalovirus exposure and HLA in healthy donors (dated by TCRdb to the late 2010s). With regard to the full study: According to an earlier analysis of around 600 of the donors, roughly 180 million T cells yielded 95 million to 140 million unique TCR beta sequences and around 300 Gb of sequence data. To predict cytomegalovirus infection status, the study brought together high-throughput TCR immunosequencing, statistical association of individual TCRs with disease status, and machine learning. A later genetic analysis took genome-wide SNP genotypes for about three fifths of the 666 donors and used that subset as a discovery cohort. The study profiled the T cell repertoires of 500 to 800 subjects by immunosequencing and related them to cytomegalovirus serostatus. The aim of the study was to test whether cataloging public T cell receptors could identify signatures of past pathogen exposure. On average, roughly 200,000 unique TCR beta nucleotide sequences were sequenced per donor among a few hundred genotyped donors of the cohort, with roughly a sixth of those sequences being non-productive. Alongside the repertoire data, information on donor age, sex, ethnicity and CMV serostatus was compiled. Typing coverage varied by locus: 629-630 donors for A, B, C, DRB1 and DQB1; 500 to 550 for DQA1; about 570 for DPA1; approximately 450 for DPB1. All discovery cohort repertoires had been generated using a single sequencing platform. In the later analysis, no new phenotypic data were used to find candidate immune exposures; instead, reliance was placed on TCR beta sequences and their occurrence across donors. Four to six DR-DQ haplotypes were handled as single units for association and clustering, since linkage in the cohort was strong. Among the roughly 390 genotyped donors, approximately 81% belonged to the genetic ancestry cluster associated with self-reported Caucasian donors. Around 320 gigabases of sequencing data and 78 million or so unique TCR sequences were included in an early release covering about 600 HLA-typed donors. To study patterns of TCR occurrence, a later analysis re-analyzed previously published TCR beta repertoires from around 700 donors and added high-resolution HLA genotyping. Both class I and class II loci were covered by HLA typing, at four-digit resolution. In an earlier analysis of a few hundred of the donors, high-throughput TCR beta sequencing was used to judge whether each TCR beta V gene segment behaved as functional or pseudogenic. Along with the roughly 670-subject first cohort, a separate validation cohort of over a hundred different subjects was used.

The protocol used for the library was the immunoSEQ multiplex PCR assay. A mixture of 60 forward primers for TCR Vbeta segments and 13 reverse primers for TCR Jbeta segments was used in the multiplex PCR. The CDR3 region of rearranged TCR beta genes was amplified from genomic DNA by a multiplex PCR assay. The Illumina HiSeq System was used to sequence the amplified TCR beta libraries as 87-base-pair reads. In the authors' own workflow: In a later analysis, approximately 74 million unique TCR beta chains were counted across the approximately 620 repertoires, and approximately 11 million of these chains were shared by at least two donors. A nearest-neighbor algorithm error-corrected the raw reads and collapsed the reads into unique sequences, merging closely related sequences to remove PCR and sequencing errors. Alignment of CDR3 sequences to IMGT reference sequences was used to assign V, D and J gene segments. For a sequence to be retained, at least a six-nucleotide match to both a V gene segment and a J gene segment was required. A rearrangement counted as productive if the CDR3 had no stop codons and remained in frame with V and J, and every other rearrangement counted as non-productive. CDR3 was defined according to IMGT convention as the region running from the second conserved V-encoded cysteine to the conserved J-encoded phenylalanine. Sequences without an unambiguous match to a single V gene segment were excluded from the earlier analysis of 450 to 750 of the donors. In an earlier analysis of a few hundred of the donors, a V segment was called functional when productive rearrangements were above 56.7%, and segregating when the standard deviation between donors exceeded 5%. A statistical classification framework was built to diagnose cytomegalovirus status from the catalog of TCR beta chain sequences. In a later analysis, V and J genes were assigned by comparing TCR nucleotide sequences against IMGT/GENE-DB human TR gene sequences. A later analysis assigned CDR3 sequences and most-parsimonious VDJ recombination scenarios with the TCRdist pipeline. In a later analysis, every TCR beta chain was defined by the combination of its CDR3 amino acid sequence and its V-gene family, and reads without a unique V-gene family were dropped. To address suspected cross-contamination and a sequencing artifact, a later analysis removed approximately 600 highly shared, low-generation-probability nucleotide sequences. A later analysis calculated a clonal expansion index for each public chain from normalized within-repertoire ranks of inferred template counts. In a later analysis, generation probabilities were computed using a VDJ recombination model fitted to out-of-frame rearrangements, and the results were checked against IGoR. A later analysis scored TCR-TCR, TCR-HLA and TCR-CMV co-occurrence with hypergeometric tests, applying a repertoire-size bias correction to TCR pairs. A later analysis estimated false discovery rates by permuting HLA or CMV assignments 20 times. A later analysis grouped co-occurring TCRs with DBSCAN, adding TCRdist sequence similarity when clustering within HLA-allele-positive subsets. For co-occurrence clustering, repertoires with fewer than 30,000 or more than 120,000 public chains were excluded, along with roughly five repertoires with anomalous nucleotide sharing. This immuneACCESS table, as held by TCRdb, lists in-frame sequences with V and J called but not all clones. Of the missing ones, under half trace to an unresolved V gene in checked studies; the others have no known cause. V and J calls and clone size come straight from that table; D and trimming were deduced from the DNA. A total of some 150,000 clones appear in this sample, around 69% of them only once. Jointly, the top ten make up more than 2.5% of the sample.

CDR1 and CDR2 are read off the germline V gene as SGDLS and YYNGEE. V and J are trimmed by 3 bases and 5 bases, and the gene matches miss 8 bases of the junction. The CDR3 holds 14 amino acids from the cysteine to the phenylalanine. Of all the DNA, just the CDR3 is kept, 42 bases in frame from base 1. Regarding this clone: Its antigen remains undetermined. Per-nucleotide qualities are absent, and no much larger clonotype sits a single base away.

The research as a whole found: Because some donors lacked HLA typing at each locus, the association tests relied only on the typed subset. A cluster of highly shared sequence variants was judged likely to be a technical artifact of the sequencing pipeline. The authors suggested that the approach could potentially be generalized to other disease states and immunological phenotypes. In a later analysis, HLA-associated TCR beta chains were found to be more clonally expanded and to have lower generation probabilities than equally common non-associated chains. The presence/absence analyses assumed that sequencing depth was roughly uniform across donors, and that assumption may not be true. According to a later analysis, most CMV-associated TCR beta chains appeared to be HLA-restricted, and the HLA associations seemed to be driven largely by CMV exposure. A later analysis reported that several top co-occurrence clusters appeared linked to parvovirus B19, influenza, CMV and Epstein-Barr virus. In an earlier analysis of approximately 590 of the donors, most TCR beta V segments appeared in productive rearrangements about 87% or about 30% of the time, broadly matching IMGT annotations. Strong co-occurrence of HLA alleles, especially DR and DQ, made assigning TCR associations to individual alleles difficult. The earlier analysis of some 560 of the donors excluded around 17 rarely observed V segments, including chromosome 9 orphons, because counts were too low. A later analysis associated 17,000 or so TCR beta sequences with specific HLA alleles at a false discovery rate of 0.05. A further reported finding was that TCR beta sequences accurately predicted the HLA-A and HLA-B alleles for most subjects in the first cohort. The classifier was reported to diagnose cytomegalovirus status with high specificity and sensitivity in both the original cohort and the validation cohort. Linkage disequilibrium might explain the correlated functional status among segregating V segments, but an unknown experimental factor could not be ruled out. In a later analysis, TCR association rates were found to vary across HLA loci, with the most associated TCRs seen for DRB1 alleles and the fewest for HLA-C alleles. The study gave a list of about 150 TCR beta chains associated with cytomegalovirus. Most TCR sequences were observed very rarely across donors, whereas some public TCRs were present in many individuals. An association between a missense DCLRE1C variant and V-gene and J-gene trimming of TCR beta chains was found in a later genetic analysis and replicated in an independent cohort. A few of the identified cytomegalovirus-associated TCR beta chains were confirmed in vitro to be specific for cytomegalovirus antigens. In this cohort, only TCR beta chains were sequenced, and detectable features were limited by the absence of alpha or paired-chain data. For the cohort, immune exposure information was limited to CMV serostatus. According to a later genetic analysis, donors in an Asian-associated ancestry cluster had fewer N-insertions in productive TCRs than the approximately 710-donor mean. Some IMGT-functional V segments, including TRBV6-2 and TRBV6-3, could not be distinguished by the 87-base-pair reads and were therefore excluded.

The cohort was made up of approximately 700 healthy bone marrow donors. All cohort members were sampled while nominally healthy, although unrecorded immune exposures were likely present. The donor was CMV seronegative and was included in the group of approximately 350 seronegative cohort members. Each donor provided a peripheral blood sample, and peripheral blood mononuclear cells were used for TCR beta sequencing. The Qiagen DNeasy Blood Extraction Kit was used to extract genomic DNA from the blood cell samples. The sequence is built from TRBV9 and TRBJ2-7, and 7 junction bases match TRBD2. Sample: PBMCs. This receptor was identified in a woman under 40 in good health and CMV-seronegative. CDR3 loop: CASSASGSLNEQYF. The DNA is as follows: TGTGCCAGCAGCGCTAGCGGTTCCTTGAACGAGCAGTACTTC.